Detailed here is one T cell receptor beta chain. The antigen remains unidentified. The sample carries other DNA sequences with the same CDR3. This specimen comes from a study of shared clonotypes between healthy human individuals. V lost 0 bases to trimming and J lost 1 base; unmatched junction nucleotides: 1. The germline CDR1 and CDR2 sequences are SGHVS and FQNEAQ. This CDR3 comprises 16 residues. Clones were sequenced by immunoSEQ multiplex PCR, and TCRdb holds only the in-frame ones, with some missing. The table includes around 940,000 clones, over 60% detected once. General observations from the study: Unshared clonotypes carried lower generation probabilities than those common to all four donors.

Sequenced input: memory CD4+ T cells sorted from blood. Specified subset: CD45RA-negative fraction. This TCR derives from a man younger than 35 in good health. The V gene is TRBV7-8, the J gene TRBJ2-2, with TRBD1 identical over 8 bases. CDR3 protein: CASSLAGQGNTGELFF. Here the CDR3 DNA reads TGTGCCAGCAGCTTAGCAGGACAGGGGAACACCGGGGAGCTGTTTTTT.